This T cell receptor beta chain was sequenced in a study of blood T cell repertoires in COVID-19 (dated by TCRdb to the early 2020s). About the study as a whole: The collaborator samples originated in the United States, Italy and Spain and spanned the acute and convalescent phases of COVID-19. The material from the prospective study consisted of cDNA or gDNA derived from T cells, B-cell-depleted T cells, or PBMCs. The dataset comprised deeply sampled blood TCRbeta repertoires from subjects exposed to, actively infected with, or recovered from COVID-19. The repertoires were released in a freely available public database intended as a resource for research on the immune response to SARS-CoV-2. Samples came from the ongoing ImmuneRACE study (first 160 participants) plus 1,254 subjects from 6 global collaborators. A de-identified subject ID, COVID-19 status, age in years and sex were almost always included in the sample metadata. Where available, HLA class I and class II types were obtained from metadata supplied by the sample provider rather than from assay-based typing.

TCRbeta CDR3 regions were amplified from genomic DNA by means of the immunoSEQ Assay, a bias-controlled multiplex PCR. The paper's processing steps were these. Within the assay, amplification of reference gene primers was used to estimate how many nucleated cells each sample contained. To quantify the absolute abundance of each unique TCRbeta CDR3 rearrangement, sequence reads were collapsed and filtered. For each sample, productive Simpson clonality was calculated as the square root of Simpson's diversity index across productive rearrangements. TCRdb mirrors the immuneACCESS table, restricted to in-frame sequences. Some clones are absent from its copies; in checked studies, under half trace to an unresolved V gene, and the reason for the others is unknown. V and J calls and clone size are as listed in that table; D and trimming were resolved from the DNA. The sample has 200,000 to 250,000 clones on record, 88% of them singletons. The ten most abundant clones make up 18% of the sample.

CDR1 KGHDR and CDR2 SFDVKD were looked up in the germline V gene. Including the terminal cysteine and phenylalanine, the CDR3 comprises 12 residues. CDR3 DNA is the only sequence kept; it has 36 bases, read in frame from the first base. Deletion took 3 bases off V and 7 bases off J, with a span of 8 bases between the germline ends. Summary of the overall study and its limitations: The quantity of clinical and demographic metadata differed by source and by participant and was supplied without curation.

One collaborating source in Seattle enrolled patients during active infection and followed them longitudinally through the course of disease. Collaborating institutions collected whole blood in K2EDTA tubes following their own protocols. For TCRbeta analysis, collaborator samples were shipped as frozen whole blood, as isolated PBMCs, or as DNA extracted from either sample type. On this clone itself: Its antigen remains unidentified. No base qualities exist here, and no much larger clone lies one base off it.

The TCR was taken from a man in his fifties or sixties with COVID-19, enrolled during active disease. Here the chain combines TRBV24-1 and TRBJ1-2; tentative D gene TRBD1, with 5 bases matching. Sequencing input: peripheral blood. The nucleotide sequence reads TGTGCCACCAGTGATCGGGGACTTGGCTACACCTTC. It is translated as CATSDRGLGYTF.